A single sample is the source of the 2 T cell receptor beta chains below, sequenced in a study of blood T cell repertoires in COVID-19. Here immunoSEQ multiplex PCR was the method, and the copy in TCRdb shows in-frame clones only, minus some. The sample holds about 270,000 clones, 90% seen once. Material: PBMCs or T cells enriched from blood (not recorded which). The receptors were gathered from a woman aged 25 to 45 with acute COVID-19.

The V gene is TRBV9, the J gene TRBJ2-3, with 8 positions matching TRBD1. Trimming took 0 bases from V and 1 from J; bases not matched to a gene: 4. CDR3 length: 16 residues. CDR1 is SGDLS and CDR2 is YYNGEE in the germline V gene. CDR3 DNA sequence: TGTGCCAGCAGCGTAGGGGTGACAGGGGGCACAGATACGCAGTATTTT. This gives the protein CASSVGVTGGTDTQYF. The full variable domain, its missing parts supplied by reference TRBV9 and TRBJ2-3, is DSGVTQTPKHLITATGQRVTLRCSPRSGDLSVYWYQQSLDQGLQFLIQYYNGEERAKGNILERFSAQQFPDLHSELNLSSLELGDSALYFCASSVGVTGGTDTQYFGPGTRLTVL.

CDR3 sequence (DNA): TGTGCCAGCAGTATCAGCTACGAGCAGTACTTC. It translates to CASSISYEQYF. This chain connects TRBV28 to TRBJ2-7; no firm D call. CDR3 length: 11 amino acids. V lost 5 bases and J lost 3, with 5 bases in between. The germline CDR1 and CDR2 sequences are MDHEN and SYDVKM.